This is a list of T cell receptor beta chains from one sample in a study of T-cell memory formation after mild COVID-19. One entry per CDR3 protein results from TCRdb running MiXCR on the 5' RACE reads. The sample lists almost 250,000 distinct CDR3 sequences, approximately 15% occurring once. Sequencing was done on a sample of PBMCs or a T cell subset sorted from them (not recorded which). Receptors were obtained from an adult woman who had mild COVID-19 (a few samples of this study predate the infection). Cell type and time point are not known. Each CDR3 is given without its conserved first and last residue. Each record gives: J gene, clone size, V gene, CDR3 protein. Clone size is given for some rows only: seen once, a few or many times, or a class if the clone is expanded.

TRBJ2-7,NA,TRBV29-1,SVEGQGSPYEQY
TRBJ2-7,many,TRBV7-9,ASSFGQPSYEQY
TRBJ1-1,few,TRBV7-8,ASSLDIGLNTEAF
TRBJ1-2,NA,TRBV3-1,ASSQSGTGNYGYT
TRBJ1-2,few,TRBV30,AWSRGAGEYGYT
TRBJ1-5,NA,TRBV29-1,SVSQDSNQPQH
TRBJ2-3,few,TRBV20-1,SAAGQTTSDTQY
TRBJ2-5,NA,TRBV11-2,ASRGGLAGSRQTQY
TRBJ1-5,few,TRBV3-1,ASSQAGTGGNQPQH
TRBJ2-7,NA,TRBV24-1,ATSDSTGTPYEQY
TRBJ1-4,few,TRBV19,ASSKSLGNEKLF
TRBJ1-1,few,TRBV7-8,ASSFDTGGGTEAF
TRBJ2-7,NA,TRBV30,GMGANSYEQY
TRBJ1-2,many,TRBV29-1,SVADSNYGYT
TRBJ1-1,few,TRBV7-9,ASSRGQVPTEAF
TRBJ2-2,NA,TRBV20-1,SAEPTGVTGELF
TRBJ2-6,NA,TRBV27,ASTLDPGHPSSGANVLT
TRBJ1-1,NA,TRBV7-9,ASSRISTGTENTEAF
TRBJ1-1,few,TRBV5-1,ASSLGPRLDTEAF
TRBJ2-7,NA,TRBV15,ATSRGNRGPYEQY
TRBJ2-7,few,TRBV6-2/TRBV6-3,ASGRGPSSYEQY
TRBJ2-7,few,TRBV20-1,SATGTSAGYEQY
TRBJ1-2,many,TRBV20-1,SASDIPPYGYT
TRBJ2-5,NA,TRBV7-2,ASSSGLAHQTQY
TRBJ1-2,NA,TRBV7-9,ASSLAPNGYT
TRBJ1-1,NA,TRBV20-1,SAREGNTEAF
TRBJ1-1,few,TRBV18,ASSPENRGMNTEAF
TRBJ2-3,NA,TRBV9,ASSSAGTSRSTDTQY